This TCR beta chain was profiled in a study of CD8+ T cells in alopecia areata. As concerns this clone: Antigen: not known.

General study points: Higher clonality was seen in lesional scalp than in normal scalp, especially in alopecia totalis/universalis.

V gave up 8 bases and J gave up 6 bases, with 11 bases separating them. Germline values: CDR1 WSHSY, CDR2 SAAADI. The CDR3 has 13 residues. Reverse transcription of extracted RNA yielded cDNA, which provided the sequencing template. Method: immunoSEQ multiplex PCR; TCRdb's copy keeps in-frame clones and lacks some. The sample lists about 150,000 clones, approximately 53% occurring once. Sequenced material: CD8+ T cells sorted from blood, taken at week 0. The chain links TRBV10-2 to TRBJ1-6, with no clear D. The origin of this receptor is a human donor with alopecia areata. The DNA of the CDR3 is TGCGCCAGCGGGATAAGGTTTAATTCACCCCTCCACTTT. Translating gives CASGIRFNSPLHF.